The T cell receptor beta chain under discussion was sequenced for a study of T cell clonality in common variable immunodeficiency. Findings of the study overall: In common variable immunodeficiency, TCR beta chains reportedly carried fewer deletions and N-nucleotide insertions.

The germline V and J ends were trimmed by 1 base and 1 base, with 13 bases remaining between them. From germline, CDR1 is SGHVS and CDR2 FQNEAQ. The CDR3 spans 16 residues. Libraries were prepared by immunoSEQ multiplex PCR; TCRdb keeps only in-frame clonotypes and omits some of them. The repertoire has about 42,000 clones, none seen only once; the ten largest take around 1.4%. This clone has only a few counts. Its antigen is undetermined. Read data end 3 residues before the CDR3 end; the end is taken from the germline J gene. The sample comprised peripheral blood mononuclear cells. The receptor was derived from a person aged 18-69 years in good health. The V gene is TRBV7-8, the J gene TRBJ1-1; D remains ambiguous. CDR3 amino acids: CASSLGLRLGNTEAFF. Partial CDR3 DNA: TGTGCCAGCAGCTTAGGGCTCAGACTAGGGAACACTGAA.